This entry is about one TCR beta chain. Its cognate antigen is unknown. Naive CD8 isolation took CD45RO-negative cells positively selected for CCR7 and excluded terminally differentiated effector memory CD45RA+ cells. The sample originates from a study of shared clonotypes between healthy human individuals. General study points: The researchers took only blood, and tissue repertoires probably look different. Clonotypes shared by all four donors outscored non-shared clonotypes in generation probability.

This CDR3 has 11 residues. V dropped 2 bases and J dropped 6 bases, with 5 bases sitting between them. Germline assignment: CDR1 SNHLY and CDR2 FYNNEI. Sequencing used immunoSEQ multiplex PCR; TCRdb keeps in-frame clones, though not all of them. The sample lists about 590,000 clones, roughly 96% occurring once. Sequenced input: naive CD8+ T cells sorted from blood. This receptor was identified in a woman aged 25 to 39 in good health. The chain employs TRBV2 and TRBJ2-7; D not resolved. The CDR3: CASSESSEQYF. The CDR3 DNA is TGTGCCAGCAGTGAATCATCCGAGCAGTACTTC.